Listed here are 11 T cell receptor beta chains from one sample, sequenced in a study of T cell responses to AZD1222 COVID-19 vaccine. Profiling relied on immunoSEQ multiplex PCR, and the TCRdb table lists in-frame clones only, not all of them. The table lists over 120,000 clones, roughly 87% of them singletons, with roughly 5.2% in the top ten. This specimen was peripheral blood, taken 28 days after the second dose of the MenACWY control vaccine. All receptors derive from an adult who received the MenACWY meningococcal vaccine as a control.

The rearrangement uses TRBV4-2 and TRBJ2-5; 8 nucleotides line up with TRBD2. J was trimmed by 4 bases and V by 1 base; bases with no gene match: 8. Germline V lookup: CDR1 LGHNA, CDR2 YNFKEQ. The CDR3 has 16 amino acids. The DNA of the CDR3 is TGTGCCAGCAGCCAAGGAGAACTAGCGGACGGAGAGACCCAGTACTTC. Residues: CASSQGELADGETQYF.

V gene TRBV5-1 combines with J gene TRBJ2-3; 12 bases agree with TRBD2. V dropped 4 bases and J dropped 0; count of bases not matched to a gene: 6. The germline gives CDR1 SGHRS, CDR2 YFSETQ. CDR3 length: 17 residues. DNA for the CDR3: TGCGCCAGCAGCCGTAGGACTAGCGGGGATAGCACAGATACGCAGTATTTT. Translating gives CASSRRTSGDSTDTQYF.

CDR3 sequence (DNA): TGTGCCAGTAATTTTCTCACCGGGGAGCTGTTTTTT. As protein: CASNFLTGELFF. The chain is built from TRBV19 and TRBJ2-2; D is uncertain. V lost 7 bases, J lost 4 bases, and 7 bases lay in between. Germline CDR1 LNHDA, CDR2 SQIVND (reference sequence). The CDR3 sequence is 12 residues long. Full variable domain (missing parts from reference TRBV19 and TRBJ2-2): DGGITQSPKYLFRKEGQNVTLSCEQNLNHDAMYWYRQDPGQGLRLIYYSQIVNDFQKGDIAEGYSVSREKKESFPLTVTSAQKNPTAFYLCASNFLTGELFFGEGSRLTVL.

The genes are TRBV10-3 and TRBJ1-2, with a weak D call TRBD1 (5 bases). Germline V gene sequence: CDR1 ENHRY, CDR2 SYGVKD. With 7 bases removed from V and 4 bases from J, the gap between germline ends came to 16 bases. The CDR3 has 14 residues. Here the CDR3 DNA reads TGTGCCATCACCGCCGACAGAGTAGGCTATGGCTACACCTTC. Amino acids: CAITADRVGYGYTF.

The chain recombines TRBV10-3 with TRBJ1-2; weak D call: TRBD1 (6 bases). V gave up 3 bases and J gave up 2 bases, with 7 bases separating them. The germline V gene encodes CDR1 ENHRY and CDR2 SYGVKD. The CDR3 runs to 13 residues. Here the CDR3 reads CAISEQGNYGYTF. The CDR3 DNA follows: TGTGCCATCAGTGAACAGGGAAACTATGGCTACACCTTC.

This chain links TRBV4-3 with TRBJ1-3; D is ambiguous. The DNA end is a closer match to TRBJ2-2, so the J assignment may be wrong. The length of the CDR3 is 15 residues. Per the germline V gene, CDR1 is LGHNA and CDR2 is YSLEER. The CDR3 sequence is CASSAHLGNTGELFF. Written as DNA, the CDR3 is TGCGCCAGCAGCGCGCATTTGGGTAACACCGGGGAGCTGTTTTTT.

As DNA, the CDR3 is TGTGCCAGCAGCCAAGGGGAGGGGGCGAACACTGAAGCTTTCTTT. Translation: CASSQGEGANTEAFF. This chain uses TRBV4-2 with TRBJ1-1, with 7 positions matching TRBD1. Germline CDR1 LGHNA, CDR2 YNFKEQ. The CDR3 loop spans 15 amino acids. V was clipped by 1 base and J by 1 base; unmatched bases: 3.

This clone was counted a single time. The chain carries TRBV7-2 and TRBJ2-1, with D perhaps matching TRBD1 or TRBD2 (5 bases each). The V and J ends lost 0 bases and 6 bases respectively, with 15 bases between them. CDR1 is SGHTA, CDR2 FQGNSA, per germline. The CDR3 loop spans 16 amino acids. For the CDR3, the DNA is TGTGCCAGCAGCTTAGCGTCGGGACCAGGATCCAATGAGCAGTTCTTC. It encodes CASSLASGPGSNEQFF.

This clone was recorded only once. The rearrangement uses TRBV6-2 or TRBV6-3 and TRBJ2-7; 9 bases map to TRBD1. After removal of 2 bases from V and 9 bases from J, the junction contained 20 bases not matched to a gene. This CDR3 comprises 18 residues. In germline, CDR1 is MNHEY, CDR2 SVGEGT. The CDR3 coding sequence is TGTGCCAGCAGTTACGTTGGGACAGGGACGCACCGGCTGTCGGCGCAGTACTTC. This codes for CASSYVGTGTHRLSAQYF.

V usage is TRBV5-6 and J usage is TRBJ2-7; maybe TRBD1 (6 bases). Germline V gene data show CDR1 as SGHDT and CDR2 as YYEEEE. The V gene lost 2 bases and the J gene lost 1 base, with 10 bases spanning the gap. CDR3 length: 14 amino acids. CDR3 protein: CASSFGDISYEQYF. Written as DNA, the CDR3 is TGTGCCAGCAGCTTCGGGGACATTTCCTACGAGCAGTACTTC.

The genes are TRBV19 and TRBJ1-5; D not resolved. Germline CDR1 reads LNHDA; CDR2 reads SQIVND (reference sequence). Trimming cost V 5 bases and J 9 bases, with 11 bases left between them. The CDR3 spans 12 residues. The CDR3, as DNA: TGTGCCAGTAGTCCCCAGAGCGGGCCCCAGCATTTT. As protein: CASSPQSGPQHF.